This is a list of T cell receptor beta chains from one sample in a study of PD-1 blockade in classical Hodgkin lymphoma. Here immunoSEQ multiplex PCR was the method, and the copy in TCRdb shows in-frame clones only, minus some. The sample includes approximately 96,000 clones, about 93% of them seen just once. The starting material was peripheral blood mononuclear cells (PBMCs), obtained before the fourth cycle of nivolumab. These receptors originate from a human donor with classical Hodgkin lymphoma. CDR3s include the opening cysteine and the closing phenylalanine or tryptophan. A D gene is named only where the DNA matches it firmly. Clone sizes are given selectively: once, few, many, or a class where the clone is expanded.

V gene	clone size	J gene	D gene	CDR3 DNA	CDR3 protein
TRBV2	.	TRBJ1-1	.	TGTGCCAGCAACTTTGCCGTCGGGAAAACTGAAGCTTTCTTT	CASNFAVGKTEAFF
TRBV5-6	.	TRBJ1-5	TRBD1	TGTGCCAGCACCCACAGGGGGAGGAGCAATCAGCCCCAGCATTTT	CASTHRGRSNQPQHF
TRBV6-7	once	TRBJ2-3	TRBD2	TGTGCCAGCAGTTACTCCCTAGCGGGAGGATCAGATACGCAGTATTTT	CASSYSLAGGSDTQYF
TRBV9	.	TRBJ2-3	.	TGTGCCAGCAGCCCACGACCGGCAGGGTTTGGCACAGATACGCAGTATTTT	CASSPRPAGFGTDTQYF
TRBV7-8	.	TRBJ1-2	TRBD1	TGTGCCAGCAGCTTAGGGACAGGGGTCGGCTACACCTTC	CASSLGTGVGYTF
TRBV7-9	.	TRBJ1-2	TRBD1	TGTGCCAGCAGGAGAACAGGGGACGCTGGTGGCTACACCTTC	CASRRTGDAGGYTF
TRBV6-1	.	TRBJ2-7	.	TGTGCCAGCAGTGAATTGCAGAGCTCCTACGAGCAGTACTTC	CASSELQSSYEQYF
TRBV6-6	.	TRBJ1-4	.	TGTGCCAGCACGACGAGACAGGCTAGTAATGAAAAACTGTTTTTT	CASTTRQASNEKLFF
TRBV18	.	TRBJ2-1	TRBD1	TGTGCCAGCTCCGGAGACAGGGGGCGACAACCTTCCTACAATGAGCAGTTCTTC	CASSGDRGRQPSYNEQFF
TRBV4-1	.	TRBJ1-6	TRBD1	TGCGCCAGCAGCCAAGTAAAGGGGGCCGCCTATAATTCACCCCTCCACTTT	CASSQVKGAAYNSPLHF
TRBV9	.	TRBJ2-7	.	TGTGCCAGCAGCGTAGAGCCGGGTCAGGGCTACGAGCAGTACTTC	CASSVEPGQGYEQYF
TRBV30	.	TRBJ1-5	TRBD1	TGTGCCTGGAGCCCGGGACAGGGCCATCAGCCCCAGCATTTT	CAWSPGQGHQPQHF
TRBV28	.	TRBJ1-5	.	TGTGCCAGCAGACGAGAGGGGGTGAATCAGCCCCAGCATTTT	CASRREGVNQPQHF
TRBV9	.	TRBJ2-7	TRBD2	TGTGCCAGCAGCGTAGAGACGGGAGGGGACTACGAGCAGTACTTC	CASSVETGGDYEQYF
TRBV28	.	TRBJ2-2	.	TGTGCCAGCTCAACAGGGAGGGTACCCGGGGAGCTGTTTTTT	CASSTGRVPGELFF
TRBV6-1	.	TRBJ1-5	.	TGTGCCAGCAGGGGGGTGGGGAACCAGCCCCAGCATTTT	CASRGVGNQPQHF
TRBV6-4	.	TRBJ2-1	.	TGTGCCAGCAGTGCGGGATCCAAGGTTGAGCAGTTCTTC	CASSAGSKVEQFF
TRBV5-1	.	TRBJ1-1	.	TGCGCCAGCAGCTTATTGAACACTGAAGCTTTCTTT	CASSLLNTEAFF
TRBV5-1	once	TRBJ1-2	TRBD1	TGCGCCAGCAGCTGGGACAGGGCTAACTATGGCTACACCTTC	CASSWDRANYGYTF
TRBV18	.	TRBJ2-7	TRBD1	TGTGCCAGCTCAACGACCGGGACAGGGCGCGAGCAGTACTTC	CASSTTGTGREQYF
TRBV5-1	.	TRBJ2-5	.	TGCGCCAGCAGCTTCGTCTCTGGAAAAGAAGAGACCCAGTACTTC	CASSFVSGKEETQYF
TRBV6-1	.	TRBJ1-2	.	TGTGCCAGCTTCGGGCAGGGCCCTTTAGGCTACACCTTC	CASFGQGPLGYTF
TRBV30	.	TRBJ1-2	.	TGTGCCTGGAGTGAGGGGGGTACGGGCTATGGCTACACCTTC	CAWSEGGTGYGYTF
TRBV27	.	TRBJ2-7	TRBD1	TGTGCCAGCAGTGCCAGGGGGCGCATCAACGAGCAGTACTTC	CASSARGRINEQYF
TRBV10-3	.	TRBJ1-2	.	TGTGCCATCAGTGATCCGATGCAGGGGAGCTATGGCTACACCTTC	CAISDPMQGSYGYTF
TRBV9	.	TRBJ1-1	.	TGTGCCAGCAGCGTAGGCCAGGGAAGGACCACTGAAGCTTTCTTT	CASSVGQGRTTEAFF
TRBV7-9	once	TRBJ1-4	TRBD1	TGTGCCAGCAGCCCCGGGACAGGGTTGGTAAAACTGTTTTTT	CASSPGTGLVKLFF
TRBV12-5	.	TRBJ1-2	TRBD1	TGTGCTAGTGGTCCCCGGACAGGGCAAAGAGCTAACTATGGCTACACCTTC	CASGPRTGQRANYGYTF
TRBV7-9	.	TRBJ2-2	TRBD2	TGTGCCAGCACTCTAGCGGGAGCCGGGGAGCTGTTTTTT	CASTLAGAGELFF
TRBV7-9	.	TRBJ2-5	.	TGTGCCAGCAGCCAAGGGGAGACCCAGTACTTC	CASSQGETQYF
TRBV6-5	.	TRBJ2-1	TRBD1	TGTGCCAGCAGTTTGGGGGACAGGGGGCTTCGGGATGAGCAGTTCTTC	CASSLGDRGLRDEQFF
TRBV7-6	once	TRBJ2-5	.	TGTGCCAGCAGCTTAGGCAGGGTTGGTGAGACCCAGTACTTC	CASSLGRVGETQYF
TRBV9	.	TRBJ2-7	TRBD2	TGTGCCAGCAGCGCTCTCATAGCGGGAGATTGGTACGAGCAGTACTTC	CASSALIAGDWYEQYF
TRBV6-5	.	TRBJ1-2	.	TGTGCCAGCAACAGGGCTGGCTATGGCTACACCTTC	CASNRAGYGYTF
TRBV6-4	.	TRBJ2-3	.	TGTGCCAGCAGTGACACAGGAAGCGGGCCCTCCACAGATACGCAGTATTTT	CASSDTGSGPSTDTQYF
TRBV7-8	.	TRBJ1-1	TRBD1	TGTGCCAGCAGCTTCAAGGCAGGGGGGTGGGCTGAAGCTTTCTTT	CASSFKAGGWAEAFF
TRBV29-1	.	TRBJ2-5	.	TGCAGCTACCGGGACACCGAGACCCAGTACTTC	CSYRDTETQYF
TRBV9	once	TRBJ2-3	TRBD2	TGTGCCAGCAGCATCCGGACTAGTGCAGATACGCAGTATTTT	CASSIRTSADTQYF
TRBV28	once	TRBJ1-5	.	TGTGCCAGCAGTCAGAGCATGCAAGGGTACCTCAATCAGCCCCAGCATTTT	CASSQSMQGYLNQPQHF
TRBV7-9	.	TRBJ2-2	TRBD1	TGTGCCAGCCGTGGGCTGGGACAGGGGGCGCGAGTCACCGGGGAGCTGTTTTTT	CASRGLGQGARVTGELFF
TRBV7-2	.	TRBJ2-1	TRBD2	TGTGCCAGCAGCCTCAACGGCGGGAGGTCCTACAATGAGCAGTTCTTC	CASSLNGGRSYNEQFF
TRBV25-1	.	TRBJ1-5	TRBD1	TGTGCCAGCAGTGGGTGGGGACAGGGGAATCAGCCCCAGCATTTT	CASSGWGQGNQPQHF
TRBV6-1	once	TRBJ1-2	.	TGTGCCAGTAGACGACAGTCTAACTATGGCTACACCTTC	CASRRQSNYGYTF
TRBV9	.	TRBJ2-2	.	TGTGCCAGCAGCGTAGCAGGGAACCCCGGGGAGCTGTTTTTT	CASSVAGNPGELFF
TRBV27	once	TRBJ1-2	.	TGTGCCAGCAGTTTCCAGGGCAATTATGGCTACACCTTC	CASSFQGNYGYTF
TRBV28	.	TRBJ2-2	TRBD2	TGTGCCAGCAGTCCCGGACTAGCGGAGTTCACCGGGGAGCTGTTTTTT	CASSPGLAEFTGELFF
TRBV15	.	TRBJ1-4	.	TGTGCCACCGGTGGGCGGGCCCCGGAGAGTGAAAAACTGTTTTTT	CATGGRAPESEKLFF